Below are 10 T cell receptor beta chains sequenced from a single sample in a study of beta chain features in type 1 diabetes (dated by TCRdb to the late 2010s). The method was the immunoSEQ multiplex PCR assay. The High Capacity cDNA Reverse Transcription Kit was used to reverse transcribe all of the isolated RNA, meaning that expressed TCRB transcripts were what got sequenced. TCRdb stores this immuneACCESS table with in-frame sequences only. Part of the clones is absent; in the studies checked, under half of the shortfall reflects unresolved V genes, and no reason is known for the rest. This sample comprises under 300,000 clones, roughly 13% of them detected only once. The ten largest clones represent 0.015% to 0.02% of the sample. The full study reports these points: Type 1 diabetes patients showed a moderate but significant shortening of TCRB CDR3 length in all four CD4+ subsets.

Their antigens remain unidentified. The sequenced material came from naive CD4+ T cells from blood. The cell subset or site tag for this specimen amounts to: true naive CD4+ T cells. The receptors stem from a man aged 25 to 45 with type 1 diabetes.

This sequence joins TRBV7-2 and TRBJ2-3; 9 bases are a match to TRBD2. V trimming: 1 base; J trimming: 0 bases; junction bases outside the gene matches: 8. CDR1 is SGHTA, CDR2 FQGNSA, per germline. CDR3 length: 18 amino acids. The CDR3 region is CASSLGASGRLSTDTQYF. The CDR3, as DNA: TGTGCCAGCAGCTTAGGCGCGAGCGGGAGGCTCAGCACAGATACGCAGTATTTT.

This clone was recorded a few times. Different DNA sequences within this sample yield the same CDR3. This chain links TRBV5-1 with TRBJ2-3; weak D call: TRBD1 (6 bases). Germline CDR1 and CDR2: SGHRS and YFSETQ. The CDR3 consists of 15 residues. Deletions cut 0 bases from V and 0 bases from J, with 8 bases between. In DNA, the CDR3 is TGCGCCAGCAGCTTGGAAAGGGGGAGCACAGATACGCAGTATTTT. Protein product: CASSLERGSTDTQYF.

The chain carries TRBV5-4 and TRBJ2-1, with a possible D match to TRBD2 (6 bases). This CDR3 region has 18 residues. CDR1 SGHNT and CDR2 YYREEE come from the germline V gene (reference sequence). V was cut by 0 bases and J by 5 bases, with 21 bases left in between. The CDR3 region is CASSLEAAALGGNNEQFF. The CDR3 DNA reads as TGTGCCAGCAGCTTGGAGGCGGCAGCACTTGGGGGGAACAATGAGCAGTTCTTC.

This clone was seen only a few times. This chain joins TRBV19 and TRBJ2-7, with 8 nucleotides matching TRBD2. CDR3 length: 15 amino acids. Trimming removed 3 bases from V and 4 bases from J; junction bases left unmatched: 8. Looked up from germline, CDR1 is LNHDA and CDR2 is SQIVND (reference sequence). The chain's CDR3 is CASSIELAGIYEQYF. DNA for the CDR3: TGTGCCAGTAGTATTGAATTAGCGGGAATTTACGAGCAGTACTTC.

This clone was counted between two and nine times. V is TRBV7-9 and J is TRBJ2-7, with a tentative D call TRBD2 (5 bases). V lost 5 bases and J lost 3, with 14 bases in between. The CDR3 sequence is 14 residues long. Germline loops: CDR1 SEHNR, CDR2 FQNEAQ (reference sequence). The CDR3 DNA sequence: TGTGCCAGCAGCCTAACCCCGGGGAACTACGAGCAGTACTTC. The encoded protein is CASSLTPGNYEQYF. The whole variable domain, remainder taken from reference TRBV7-9 and TRBJ2-7, is DTGVSQNPRHKITKRGQNVTFRCDPISEHNRLYWYRQTLGQGPEFLTYFQNEAQLEKSRLLSDRFSAERPKGSFSTLEIQRTEQGDSAMYLCASSLTPGNYEQYFGPGTRLTVT.

This clone was picked up a small number of times. The chain employs TRBV14 and TRBJ1-1, with 7 bases matching TRBD1. CDR1 SGHDN and CDR2 FVKESK come from the germline V gene. Unmatched junction bases numbered 6, after V lost 4 bases and J lost 4 bases. The CDR3 sequence is 14 residues long. The CDR3 sequence is CASSRLTGSTEAFF. The CDR3 nucleotides read TGTGCCAGCAGCCGCCTGACAGGGTCCACTGAAGCTTTCTTT.

There are a few counts of this clone. The chain is built from TRBV25-1 and TRBJ2-5; 9 bases match TRBD2. The CDR3 contains 16 residues. V was pared by 3 bases and J by 2 bases, with 7 bases of the junction left unmatched. The germline gives CDR1 MGHDK, CDR2 SYGVNS. This chain's CDR3 is CASSEGVAGVQETQYF. CDR3 in DNA: TGTGCCAGCAGTGAGGGGGTAGCGGGGGTGCAAGAGACCCAGTACTTC.

A few counts support this clone. The rearrangement uses TRBV30 and TRBJ2-7; D possibly corresponds to TRBD2 (5 bases). CDR3 length equals 14 residues. Germline CDR1 and CDR2: GTSNPN and SVGIG (reference sequence). Trimming removed 3 bases at V and 6 bases at J, with 18 bases between. The CDR3 nucleotides read TGTGCCTGGAGGCCATTTCCGGGATGGGGCGAGCAGTACTTC. Its protein product is CAWRPFPGWGEQYF.

The chain carries TRBV6-1 and TRBJ1-2, with D possibly TRBD1 on 6 matching bases. Germline V gene lookup returns CDR1 MNHNS and CDR2 SASEGT. Trimming left V 6 bases short and J 2 bases short, with 10 bases between. The CDR3 length is 13 residues. Here the CDR3 reads CASSFDRNYGYTF. The CDR3, as DNA: TGTGCCAGCAGCTTCGACAGGAACTATGGCTACACCTTC.

This clone was found a few times. The V gene is TRBV6-1, the J gene TRBJ1-1; unclear D gene. The CDR3 consists of 12 residues. V was clipped by 7 bases and J by 0 bases, with 6 bases between them. Per the germline V gene, CDR1 is MNHNS and CDR2 is SASEGT. CDR3 sequence (DNA): TGTGCCAGCACTAGGCTGAACACTGAAGCTTTCTTT. Protein sequence: CASTRLNTEAFF.